This TCR beta chain was sequenced during a study of EBV T-cell therapy then PD-1 blockade in nasopharyngeal carcinoma. V shed 4 bases and J shed 1 base, with 13 bases lying between them. CDR1 is MGHRA and CDR2 is YSYEKL in the germline V gene. This CDR3 contains 15 residues. To note about this clone: Its antigen is unknown.

Using immunoSEQ multiplex PCR, the repertoire was profiled, and TCRdb retains in-frame clones only, with some absent. The repertoire holds around 19,000 clones, around 84% seen once, with roughly a third in the top ten. The sample's time point: 266 days after commencement of treatment, after nivolumab therapy. Regarding treatment: AdE1-LMPpoly-expanded autologous EBV-specific T-cell therapy followed by anti-PD-1 nivolumab. The input for sequencing was CD8+ T cells from blood, taken at roughly day 250 from a patient whose treatment included autologous EBV-specific T cells and nivolumab. The clonotype was recovered from a man aged 40-55 years with nasopharyngeal carcinoma. The V call is TRBV4-1, the J call TRBJ1-1; D is unresolved. In DNA, the CDR3 is TGCGCCAGCAGCCCAGACGGACGGCAGAACACTGAAGCTTTCTTT. The encoded protein is CASSPDGRQNTEAFF.